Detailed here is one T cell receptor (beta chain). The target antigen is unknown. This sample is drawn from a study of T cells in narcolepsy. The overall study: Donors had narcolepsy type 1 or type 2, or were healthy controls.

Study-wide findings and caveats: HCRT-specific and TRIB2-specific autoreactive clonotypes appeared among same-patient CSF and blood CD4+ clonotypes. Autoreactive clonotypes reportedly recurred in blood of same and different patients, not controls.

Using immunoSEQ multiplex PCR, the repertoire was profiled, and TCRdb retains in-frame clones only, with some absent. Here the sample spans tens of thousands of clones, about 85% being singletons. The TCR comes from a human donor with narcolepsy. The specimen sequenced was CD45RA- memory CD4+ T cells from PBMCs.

The CDR3 DNA reads TGTGCCAGCAGTGAAATCTCAGGACAGGGGGGCGAGCAGTACTTC. Its protein product is CASSEISGQGGEQYF. V gene TRBV2 combines with J gene TRBJ2-7; 10 bases are shared with TRBD1. The CDR3 contains 15 residues. With 2 bases clipped from V and 6 bases from J, the junction kept 7 bases outside the gene matches. Germline CDR1 and CDR2: SNHLY and FYNNEI. The full variable domain, completed using reference TRBV2 and TRBJ2-7, is EPEVTQTPSHQVTQMGQEVILRCVPISNHLYFYWYRQILGQKVEFLVSFYNNEISEKSEIFDDQFSVERPDGSNFTLKIRSTKLEDSAMYFCASSEISGQGGEQYFGPGTRLTVT.